What follows are 3 T cell receptor beta chains derived from one specimen sequenced in a study of a mutant IDH1 vaccine in newly diagnosed glioma. Time point meaning: week 35, safety follow-up. In every dose of vaccine, 300 ug of mutant IDH1 20-mer peptide was given alongside topical imiquimod. Their recognized antigens are unknown. Some clones are missing from TCRdb's copy, which holds only in-frame ones; the method was immunoSEQ multiplex PCR. The repertoire holds about 56,000 clones, with about 86% as singletons. Sequenced material: PBMCs, taken from a glioma patient whose treatment included an IDH1 peptide vaccine. The receptors stem from a man aged 35-49 years with glioma.

Only one count was recorded for this clone. This chain uses TRBV6-8 with TRBJ2-1; 12 bases agree with TRBD2. V shed 10 bases and J 4 bases; nucleotides not matched to a gene: 23. This CDR3 has 20 residues. Looked up from germline, CDR1 is MNHGY and CDR2 is SAAAGT. The CDR3 DNA sequence: TGTGCCACCAGCAGGGGAGTTGATCCCCTAGCGGGAGGGCCTTACAATGAGCAGTTCTTC. Translated: CATSRGVDPLAGGPYNEQFF.

J is TRBJ1-5 and V is TRBV5-1, with 7 bases that match TRBD1. The CDR3 contains 16 residues. V lost 1 base, J lost 5 bases, and 9 bases stayed unmatched. Germline CDR1 reads SGHRS; CDR2 reads YFSETQ. DNA of the CDR3: TGCGCCAGCAGCTTGCTCCCGGGACAGACCTATCAGCCCCAGCATTTT. Its translation is CASSLLPGQTYQPQHF.

The J gene is TRBJ2-6, the V gene TRBV6-1, with 7 bases matching TRBD1. The germline V gene has CDR1 MNHNS and CDR2 SASEGT. The CDR3 runs 15 residues. The trim removed 5 bases at V and 2 bases at J, leaving 3 bases unmatched. In nucleotides, the CDR3 is TGTGCCAGCAGTATAGGGGGCCCTGGGGCCAACGTCCTGACTTTC. It is translated as CASSIGGPGANVLTF.